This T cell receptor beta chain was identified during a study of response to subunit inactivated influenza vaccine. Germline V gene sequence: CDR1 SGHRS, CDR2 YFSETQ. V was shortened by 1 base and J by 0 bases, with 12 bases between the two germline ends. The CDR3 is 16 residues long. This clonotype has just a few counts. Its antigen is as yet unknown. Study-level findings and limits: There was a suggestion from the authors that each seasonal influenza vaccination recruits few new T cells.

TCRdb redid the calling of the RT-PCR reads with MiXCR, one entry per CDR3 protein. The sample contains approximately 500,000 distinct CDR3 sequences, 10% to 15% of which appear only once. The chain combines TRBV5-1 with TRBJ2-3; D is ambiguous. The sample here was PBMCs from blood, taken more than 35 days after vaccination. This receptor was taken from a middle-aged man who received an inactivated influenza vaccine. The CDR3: CASSLLLTASTDTQYF. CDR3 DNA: TGCGCCAGCAGCTTGCTACTAACAGCTAGCACAGATACGCAGTATTTT. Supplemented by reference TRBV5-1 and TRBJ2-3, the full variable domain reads KAGVTQTPRYLIKTRGQQVTLSCSPISGHRSVSWYQQTPGQGLQFLFEYFSETQRNKGNFPGRFSGRQFSNSRSEMNVSTLELGDSALYLCASSLLLTASTDTQYFGPGTRLTVL.